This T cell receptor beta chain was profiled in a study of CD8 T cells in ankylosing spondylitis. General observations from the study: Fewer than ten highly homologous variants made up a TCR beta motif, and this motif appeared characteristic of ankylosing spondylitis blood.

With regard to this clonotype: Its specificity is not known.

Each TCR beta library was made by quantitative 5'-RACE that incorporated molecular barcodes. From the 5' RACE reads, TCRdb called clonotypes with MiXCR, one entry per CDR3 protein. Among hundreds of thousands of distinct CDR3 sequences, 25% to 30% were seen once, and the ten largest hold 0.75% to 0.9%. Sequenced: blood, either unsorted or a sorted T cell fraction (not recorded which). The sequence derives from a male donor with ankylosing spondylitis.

This CDR3 is CASSLEGGMVAPYNEQFF. DNA for the CDR3: TGTGCCAGCAGCTTAGAGGGGGGGATGGTAGCGCCATACAATGAGCAGTTCTTC. The chain has TRBV11-2 and TRBJ2-1, with 7 nucleotides matching TRBD2. This CDR3 has 18 amino acids. Losses at the gene ends were 0 bases for V and 4 bases for J; bases not matched to a gene: 12. Germline V gene lookup returns CDR1 SGHAT and CDR2 FQNNGV.